Listed here are 21 T cell receptor beta chains from one sample, sequenced in a study of T-cell reconstitution after alpha-beta-depleted transplantation in children. The library targeted TCRbeta and was prepared with unique molecular identifiers. TCRdb re-called the PCR reads through MiXCR, storing one row per CDR3 protein. The table has around 380,000 distinct CDR3 sequences, approximately 11% seen once. The sequencing here drew on PBMCs from the stem cell graft donor, taken from the stem cell graft. The receptors stem from a human donor who donated a stem cell graft to a child with acute myeloid leukemia.

This clonotype was counted a few times. With a much larger clone just one base away, this may be a read error. The chain recombines TRBV20-1 with TRBJ2-4; 7 nucleotides align to TRBD1. V lost 6 bases to trimming and J lost 12 bases; unmatched junction nucleotides: 11. Germline CDR1 and CDR2: DFQATT and SNEGSKA (reference sequence). The CDR3 length is 12 residues. This CDR3 is CSAKTTGPSQYF. The CDR3, as DNA: TGCAGTGCAAAAACGACAGGGCCTAGTCAGTACTTC.

This clonotype was recorded at least ten times. J is TRBJ2-3 and V is TRBV6-5, with 7 bases that match TRBD2. V lost 6 bases to trimming and J lost 5 bases; unmatched junction nucleotides: 11. CDR3 size: 15 residues. Looked up from germline, CDR1 is MNHEY and CDR2 is SVGAGI. The CDR3 reads CASRTSGKVGDTQYF. CDR3 nucleotides: TGTGCCAGCAGGACGAGCGGGAAGGTTGGAGATACGCAGTATTTT.

This sequence joins TRBV13 and TRBJ1-5, with unresolved D. Per the germline V gene, CDR1 is PRHDT and CDR2 is FYEKMQ (reference sequence). This CDR3 has 12 amino acids. The ends were cut back, 1 base at V and 10 bases at J, with 8 bases in the middle. CDR3 region: CASSLEFGPQHF. CDR3 nucleotide sequence: TGTGCCAGCAGCTTAGAGTTTGGCCCCCAGCATTTT.

The V gene is TRBV5-4, the J gene TRBJ2-7; no reliable D call. In germline, CDR1 is SGHNT, CDR2 YYREEE (reference sequence). CDR3 size: 13 residues. V was clipped by 3 bases and J by 4 bases, with 11 bases between them. The CDR3 nucleotides read TGTGCCAGCAGCTCCTCGGAAGAATACGAGCAGTACTTC. Translated, it gives CASSSSEEYEQYF.

V gene TRBV7-6 combines with J gene TRBJ2-7, with 8 nucleotides matching TRBD1. CDR1 is SGHVS, CDR2 FNYEAQ, per germline. The length of the CDR3 is 15 residues. After removal of 0 bases from V and 5 bases from J, the junction contained 6 bases not matched to a gene. This chain's CDR3 is CASSLAGQGPHEQYF. The CDR3 region has the DNA TGTGCCAGCAGCTTAGCCGGACAGGGTCCCCACGAGCAGTACTTC.

In this sample, this clonotype turned up a few times. This chain links TRBV20-1 with TRBJ2-1; a weak D match, TRBD2 (6 bases). Germline CDR1 is DFQATT and CDR2 is SNEGSKA (reference sequence). This CDR3 is 17 amino acids long. V lost 1 base, J lost 3 bases, and 19 bases lay in between. In DNA form, the CDR3 reads TGCAGTGCTAGAGGGGGGAGGCCGGGGAGGCTCTACAATGAGCAGTTCTTC. Protein: CSARGGRPGRLYNEQFF.

This clonotype was seen more than once but under ten times. The CDR3 protein is CASSSDTDRVDTEAFF. The CDR3 nucleotides read TGCGCCAGCAGCTCTGATACGGACAGGGTCGACACTGAAGCTTTCTTT. The V and J genes are TRBV5-1 and TRBJ1-1; 8 positions agree with TRBD1. The CDR3 is 16 amino acids. Losses at the gene ends were 3 bases for V and 3 bases for J; bases not matched to a gene: 10. Germline assignment: CDR1 SGHRS and CDR2 YFSETQ.

The chain couples TRBV14 to TRBJ2-2; no clear D. Germline CDR1 reads SGHDN; CDR2 reads FVKESK. Trimming stripped 2 bases from V and 4 bases from J, with 8 bases between. The CDR3 spans 14 residues. CDR3 sequence (DNA): TGTGCCAGCAGCCAAATTGGCGGCACCGGGGAGCTGTTTTTT. Amino acid sequence: CASSQIGGTGELFF.

This clonotype was counted ten times or more. V gene TRBV12-3 or TRBV12-4 combines with J gene TRBJ2-4, with 7 bases identical to TRBD2. The CDR3 runs to 14 residues. The V gene end was trimmed by 3 bases and the J gene end by 7 bases; junction bases not matched to a gene: 6. The DNA of the CDR3 is TGTGCCAGCAGTTTGGGGGGGACCTTGAACATTCAGTACTTC. This translates into CASSLGGTLNIQYF.

This clonotype was recorded a few times. The CDR3 sequence is CASGTVTNEKLFF. The DNA for the CDR3 is TGTGCTAGTGGGACGGTGACTAATGAAAAACTGTTTTTT. V is TRBV12-5 and J is TRBJ1-4; D gene ambiguous. Germline lookup yields CDR1 LGHNT and CDR2 FRNRAP. Trimming cost V 6 bases and J 2 bases, with 7 bases left between them. This CDR3 spans 13 amino acids.

This clonotype was observed many times. The rearrangement joins TRBV3-1 to TRBJ2-7; D perhaps matches TRBD2 (6 bases). V was pared by 4 bases and J by 7 bases, with 17 bases between. Germline V gene sequence: CDR1 LGHDT, CDR2 YNNKEL (reference sequence). The CDR3 has 14 amino acids. The CDR3 reads CASSPGTPSGEQYF. Written as DNA, the CDR3 is TGTGCCAGCAGCCCAGGGACTCCTTCGGGGGAGCAGTACTTC.

V is TRBV3-1 and J is TRBJ2-5, with D tentatively TRBD2 (6 bases). CDR1 LGHDT and CDR2 YNNKEL come from the germline V gene (reference sequence). The CDR3 is 15 amino acids. V was cut by 7 bases and J by 4 bases, with 19 bases left in between. In DNA, the CDR3 is TGTGCCAGCACCCCAAGTTTGGCGGGAAGAGAGACCCAGTACTTC. Translating it yields CASTPSLAGRETQYF.

Ten or more counts support this clonotype. The genes are TRBV20-1 and TRBJ1-2; D remains ambiguous. The CDR3 sequence is 12 residues long. Germline V lookup: CDR1 DFQATT, CDR2 SNEGSKA (reference sequence). The V and J ends lost 3 bases and 5 bases respectively, with 10 bases between them. The CDR3 here is CSARVADYGYTF. For the CDR3, the DNA is TGCAGTGCTAGGGTGGCTGATTATGGCTACACCTTC.

This clonotype was seen just once. The chain is built from TRBV2 and TRBJ2-7; D is ambiguous. The CDR3 contains 14 residues. Looked up from germline, CDR1 is SNHLY and CDR2 is FYNNEI. V dropped 3 bases and J dropped 2 bases, with 11 bases sitting between them. The CDR3 coding sequence is TGTGCCAGCAGTGATGGCCAGATTACCTACGAGCAGTACGTC. Translation: CASSDGQITYEQYV.

CDR3 protein: CASSEKWWDTEAFF. The CDR3 DNA follows: TGTGCCAGCAGTGAAAAATGGTGGGACACTGAAGCTTTCTTT. This sequence joins TRBV25-1 and TRBJ1-1; D is ambiguous. Germline V lookup: CDR1 MGHDK, CDR2 SYGVNS. V shed 2 bases and J shed 3 bases, with 10 bases lying between them. CDR3 size: 14 residues.

The table lists this clonotype with a few counts. This chain links TRBV9 with TRBJ2-5; 16 bases map to TRBD2. The V gene's germline CDR1 is SGDLS and CDR2 YYNGEE. With V trimmed by 4 bases and J by 4 bases, 4 bases remained unmatched. This CDR3 region has 16 residues. CDR3 bases: TGTGCCAGCAGCTCGGGACTAGCGGGAGGGCCAGAGACCCAGTACTTC. This translates into CASSSGLAGGPETQYF. Filled out from reference TRBV9 and TRBJ2-5, the complete variable domain reads DSGVTQTPKHLITATGQRVTLRCSPRSGDLSVYWYQQSLDQGLQFLIQYYNGEERAKGNILERFSAQQFPDLHSELNLSSLELGDSALYFCASSSGLAGGPETQYFGPGTRLLVL.

The chain is built from TRBV9 and TRBJ1-5; D unresolved. The CDR3 spans 16 residues. The V end lost 2 bases, the J end lost 3 bases, and 15 bases lay between the germline ends. Germline V gene lookup returns CDR1 SGDLS and CDR2 YYNGEE. CDR3 in amino acids: CASSVIQGSANQPQHF. The CDR3 DNA is TGTGCCAGCAGCGTCATCCAAGGGAGCGCCAATCAGCCCCAGCATTTT.

Only a few counts were recorded for this clonotype. This chain's CDR3 is CASKSSGGSPGANVLTF. CDR3 nucleotide sequence: TGTGCCAGCAAATCTAGCGGGGGTTCCCCTGGGGCCAACGTCCTGACTTTC. The V gene is TRBV6-1, the J gene TRBJ2-6, with 10 bases that match TRBD2. Germline-derived CDR1 and CDR2 are MNHNS and SASEGT. The ends lost 7 bases at V and 2 bases at J; junction bases unmatched: 8. This CDR3 contains 17 residues.

V and J are TRBV5-1 and TRBJ2-5, with D perhaps TRBD1 or TRBD2 (6 bases each). CDR1 and CDR2 (germline): SGHRS, YFSETQ. The CDR3 totals 14 residues. With 1 base removed from V and 6 bases from J, the gap between germline ends came to 13 bases. As DNA, the CDR3 is TGCGCCAGCAGCTTGACGGGGGCCCGACAGACCCAGTACTTC. Translating it yields CASSLTGARQTQYF. The variable domain in full, with the rest retrieved from reference TRBV5-1 and TRBJ2-5, is KAGVTQTPRYLIKTRGQQVTLSCSPISGHRSVSWYQQTPGQGLQFLFEYFSETQRNKGNFPGRFSGRQFSNSRSEMNVSTLELGDSALYLCASSLTGARQTQYFGPGTRLLVL.

On this clonotype: This may stem from a read error, because a much larger clone lies one nucleotide away. The chain uses TRBV29-1 and TRBJ2-1; tentatively, D is TRBD1 (5 bases). The germline V gene encodes CDR1 SQVTM and CDR2 ANQGSEA. The CDR3 has 15 amino acids. In DNA form, the CDR3 reads TGCAGCGTCGAGAGTAGGGGCGATCCCTACAATGGGCAGTTCTTC. Its protein is CSVESRGDPYNGQFF.

This clonotype was counted between two and nine times. The rearrangement joins TRBV29-1 to TRBJ2-1; no firm D call. Trimming pared 2 bases from V and 3 bases from J, leaving 17 bases between. CDR3 size: 16 residues. Germline CDR1 is SQVTM and CDR2 is ANQGSEA. The CDR3: CSVERRNSRIYNEQFF. As DNA, the CDR3 is TGCAGCGTTGAAAGAAGGAACAGTCGGATCTACAATGAGCAGTTCTTC.